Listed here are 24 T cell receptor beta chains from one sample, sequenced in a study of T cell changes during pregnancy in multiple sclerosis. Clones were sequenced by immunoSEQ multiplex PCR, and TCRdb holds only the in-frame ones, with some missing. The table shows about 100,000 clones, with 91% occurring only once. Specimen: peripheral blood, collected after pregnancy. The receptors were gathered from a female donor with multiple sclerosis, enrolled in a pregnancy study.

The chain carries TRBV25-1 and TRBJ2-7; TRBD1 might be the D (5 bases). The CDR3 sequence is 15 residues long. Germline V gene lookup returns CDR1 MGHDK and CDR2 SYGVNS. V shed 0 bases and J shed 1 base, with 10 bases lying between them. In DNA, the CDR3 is TGTGCCAGCAGTGAATACGCAGGGATATCCTACGAGCAGTACTTC. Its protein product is CASSEYAGISYEQYF.

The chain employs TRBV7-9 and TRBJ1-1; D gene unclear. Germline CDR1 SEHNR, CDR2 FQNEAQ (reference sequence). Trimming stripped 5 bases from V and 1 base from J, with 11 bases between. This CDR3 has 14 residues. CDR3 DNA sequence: TGTGCCAGCAGCCACTTGGTTTCGAACACTGAAGCTTTCTTT. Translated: CASSHLVSNTEAFF. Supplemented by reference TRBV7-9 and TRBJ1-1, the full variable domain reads DTGVSQNPRHKITKRGQNVTFRCDPISEHNRLYWYRQTLGQGPEFLTYFQNEAQLEKSRLLSDRFSAERPKGSFSTLEIQRTEQGDSAMYLCASSHLVSNTEAFFGQGTRLTVV.

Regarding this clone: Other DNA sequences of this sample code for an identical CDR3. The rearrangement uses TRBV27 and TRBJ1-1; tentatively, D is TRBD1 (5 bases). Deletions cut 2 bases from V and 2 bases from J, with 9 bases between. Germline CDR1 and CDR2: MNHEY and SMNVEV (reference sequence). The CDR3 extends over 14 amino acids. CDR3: CASSLGGINTEAFF. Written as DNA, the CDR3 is TGTGCCAGCAGTTTAGGGGGGATAAACACTGAAGCTTTCTTT.

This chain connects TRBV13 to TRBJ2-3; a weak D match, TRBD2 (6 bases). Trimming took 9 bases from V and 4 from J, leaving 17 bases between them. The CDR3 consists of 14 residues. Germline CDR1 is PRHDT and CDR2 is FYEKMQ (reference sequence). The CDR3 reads CASGMVAAADTQYF. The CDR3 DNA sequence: TGTGCCAGTGGGATGGTAGCGGCAGCAGATACGCAGTATTTT.

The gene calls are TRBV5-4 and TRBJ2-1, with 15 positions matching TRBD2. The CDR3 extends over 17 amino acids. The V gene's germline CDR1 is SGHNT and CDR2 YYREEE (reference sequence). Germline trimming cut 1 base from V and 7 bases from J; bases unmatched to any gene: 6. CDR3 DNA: TGTGCCAGCAGCTTGAGGACTAGCGGGGGGGCGGGGAATGAGCAGTTCTTC. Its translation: CASSLRTSGGAGNEQFF. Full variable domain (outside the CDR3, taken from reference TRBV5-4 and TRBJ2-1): ETGVTQSPTHLIKTRGQQVTLRCSSQSGHNTVSWYQQALGQGPQFIFQYYREEENGRGNFPPRFSGLQFPNYSSELNVNALELDDSALYLCASSLRTSGGAGNEQFFGPGTRLTVL.

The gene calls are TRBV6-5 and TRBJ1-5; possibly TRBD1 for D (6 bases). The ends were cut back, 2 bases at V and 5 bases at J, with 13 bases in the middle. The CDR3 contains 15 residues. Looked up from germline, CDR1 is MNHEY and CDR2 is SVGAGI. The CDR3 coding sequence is TGTGCCAGCAGTTACGGGGCAGGGGAAGATCAGCCCCAGCATTTT. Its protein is CASSYGAGEDQPQHF.

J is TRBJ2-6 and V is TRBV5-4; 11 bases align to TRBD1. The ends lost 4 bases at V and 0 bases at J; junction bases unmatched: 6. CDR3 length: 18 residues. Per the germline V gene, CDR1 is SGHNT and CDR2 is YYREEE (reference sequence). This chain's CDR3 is CASSGPGTGGSGANVLTF. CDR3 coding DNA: TGTGCCAGCAGCGGACCCGGGACAGGGGGCTCTGGGGCCAACGTCCTGACTTTC.

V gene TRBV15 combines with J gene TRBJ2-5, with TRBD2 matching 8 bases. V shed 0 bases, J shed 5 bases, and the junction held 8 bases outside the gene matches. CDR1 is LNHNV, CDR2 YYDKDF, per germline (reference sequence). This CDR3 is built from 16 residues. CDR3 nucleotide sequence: TGTGCCACCAGCAGAGATTACGAGCGGGGGAGTGAGACCCAGTACTTC. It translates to CATSRDYERGSETQYF.

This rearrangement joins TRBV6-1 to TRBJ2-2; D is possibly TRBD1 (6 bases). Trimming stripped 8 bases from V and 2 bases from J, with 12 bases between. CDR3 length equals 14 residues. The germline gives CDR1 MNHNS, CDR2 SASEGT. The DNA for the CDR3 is TGTGCCAGCCAACAGGGTCCTAACACCGGGGAGCTGTTTTTT. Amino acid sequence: CASQQGPNTGELFF.

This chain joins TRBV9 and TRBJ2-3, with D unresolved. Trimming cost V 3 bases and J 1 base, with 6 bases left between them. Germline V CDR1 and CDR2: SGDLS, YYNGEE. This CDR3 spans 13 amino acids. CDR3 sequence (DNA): TGTGCCAGCAGCGCGAGAGGCACAGATACGCAGTATTTT. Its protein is CASSARGTDTQYF.

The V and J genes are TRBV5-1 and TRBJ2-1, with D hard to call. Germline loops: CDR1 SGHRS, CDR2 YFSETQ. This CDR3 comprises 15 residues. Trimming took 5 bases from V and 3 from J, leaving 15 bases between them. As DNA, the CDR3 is TGCGCCAGCAGAGTTAGTTTCGGCGGCTACAATGAGCAGTTCTTC. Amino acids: CASRVSFGGYNEQFF.

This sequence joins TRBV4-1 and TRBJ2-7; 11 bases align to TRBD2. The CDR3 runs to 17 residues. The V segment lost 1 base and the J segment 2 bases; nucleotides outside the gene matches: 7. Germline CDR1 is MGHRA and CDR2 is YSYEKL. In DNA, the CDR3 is TGCGCCAGCAGCCAAGGACTAGCGGGGCCGGGGGCCTACGAGCAGTACTTC. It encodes CASSQGLAGPGAYEQYF.

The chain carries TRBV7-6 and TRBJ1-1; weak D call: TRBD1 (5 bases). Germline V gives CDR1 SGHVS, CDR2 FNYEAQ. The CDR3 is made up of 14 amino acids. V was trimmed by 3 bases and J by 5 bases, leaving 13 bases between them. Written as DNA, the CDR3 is TGTGCCAGCAGCTTTGGGGAGGAGGGGACTGAAGCTTTCTTT. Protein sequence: CASSFGEEGTEAFF.

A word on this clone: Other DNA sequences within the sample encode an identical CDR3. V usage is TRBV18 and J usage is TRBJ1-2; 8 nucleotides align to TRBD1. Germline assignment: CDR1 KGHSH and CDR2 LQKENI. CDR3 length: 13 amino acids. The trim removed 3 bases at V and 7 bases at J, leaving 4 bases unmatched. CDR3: CASSPTGDGGYTF. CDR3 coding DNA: TGTGCCAGCTCACCGACAGGGGATGGTGGCTACACCTTC.

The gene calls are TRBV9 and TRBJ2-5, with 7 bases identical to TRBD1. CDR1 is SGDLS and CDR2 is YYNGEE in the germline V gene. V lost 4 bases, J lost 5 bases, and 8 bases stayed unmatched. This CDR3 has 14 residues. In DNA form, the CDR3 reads TGTGCCAGCAGCCGTACGACAGGGACGGAGACCCAGTACTTC. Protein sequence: CASSRTTGTETQYF.

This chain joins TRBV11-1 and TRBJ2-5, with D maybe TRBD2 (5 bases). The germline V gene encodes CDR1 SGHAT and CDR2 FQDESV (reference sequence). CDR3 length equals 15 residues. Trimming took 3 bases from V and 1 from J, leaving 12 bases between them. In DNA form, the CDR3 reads TGTGCCAGCAGCTTCCCCGGGAATGGCCAAGAGACCCAGTACTTC. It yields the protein CASSFPGNGQETQYF.

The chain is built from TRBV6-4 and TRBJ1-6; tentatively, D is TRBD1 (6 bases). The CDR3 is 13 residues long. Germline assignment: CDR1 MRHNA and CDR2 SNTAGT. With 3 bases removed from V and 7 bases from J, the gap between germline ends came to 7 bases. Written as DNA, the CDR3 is TGTGCCAGCAGTGAAAGGGGGAATTCACCCCTCCACTTT. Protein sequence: CASSERGNSPLHF.

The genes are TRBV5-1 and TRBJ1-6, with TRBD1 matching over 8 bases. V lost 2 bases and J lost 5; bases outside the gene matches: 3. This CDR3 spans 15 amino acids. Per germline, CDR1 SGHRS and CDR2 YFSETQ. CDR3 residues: CASSLQGGDNSPLHF. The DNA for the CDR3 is TGCGCCAGCAGCTTACAGGGGGGAGATAATTCACCCCTCCACTTT. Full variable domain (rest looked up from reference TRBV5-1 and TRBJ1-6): KAGVTQTPRYLIKTRGQQVTLSCSPISGHRSVSWYQQTPGQGLQFLFEYFSETQRNKGNFPGRFSGRQFSNSRSEMNVSTLELGDSALYLCASSLQGGDNSPLHFGNGTRLTVT.

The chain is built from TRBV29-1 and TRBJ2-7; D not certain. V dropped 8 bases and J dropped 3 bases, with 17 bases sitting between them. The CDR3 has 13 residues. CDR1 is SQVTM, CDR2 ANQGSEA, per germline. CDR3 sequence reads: CSYYDTDNYEQYF. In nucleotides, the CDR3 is TGCAGCTATTACGACACGGATAACTACGAGCAGTACTTC.

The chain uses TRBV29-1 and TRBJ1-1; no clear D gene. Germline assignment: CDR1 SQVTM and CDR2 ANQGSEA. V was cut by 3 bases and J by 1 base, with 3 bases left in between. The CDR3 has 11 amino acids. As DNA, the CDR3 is TGCAGCGTTGACTGGAACACTGAAGCTTTCTTT. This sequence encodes CSVDWNTEAFF.

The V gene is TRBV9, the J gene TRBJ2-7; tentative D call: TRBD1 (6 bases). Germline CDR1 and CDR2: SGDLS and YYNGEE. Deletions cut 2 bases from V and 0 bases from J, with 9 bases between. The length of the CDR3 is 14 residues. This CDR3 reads CASSVRGVSYEQYF. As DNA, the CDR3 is TGTGCCAGCAGCGTCAGGGGCGTCTCCTACGAGCAGTACTTC.

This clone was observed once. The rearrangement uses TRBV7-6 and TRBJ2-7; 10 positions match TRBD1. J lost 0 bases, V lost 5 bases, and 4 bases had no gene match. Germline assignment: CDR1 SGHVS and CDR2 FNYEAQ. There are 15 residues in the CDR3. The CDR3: CASSAGTGASYEQYF. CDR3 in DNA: TGTGCCAGCAGCGCCGGGACAGGGGCCTCCTACGAGCAGTACTTC.

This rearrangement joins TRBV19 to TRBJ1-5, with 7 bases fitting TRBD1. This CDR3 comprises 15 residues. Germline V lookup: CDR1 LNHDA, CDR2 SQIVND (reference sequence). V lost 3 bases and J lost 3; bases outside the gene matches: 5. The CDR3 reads CASSIRDSYNQPQHF. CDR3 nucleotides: TGTGCCAGTAGTATCCGGGACAGCTACAATCAGCCCCAGCATTTT.

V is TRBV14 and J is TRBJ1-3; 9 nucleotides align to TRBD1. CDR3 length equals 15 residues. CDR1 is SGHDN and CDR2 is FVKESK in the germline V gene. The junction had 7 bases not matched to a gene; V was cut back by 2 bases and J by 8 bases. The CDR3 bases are TGTGCCAGCAGCCAACGGACAGGGGCAATAGACACCATATATTTT. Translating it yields CASSQRTGAIDTIYF.